A single sample gave rise to the 22 T cell receptor beta chains below, sequenced in a study of radiotherapy plus CTLA-4 blockade in lung cancer. Repertoires were generated with immunoSEQ multiplex PCR, while TCRdb's copy carries only in-frame clones and drops some. Of about 51,000 clones listed, 60% to 80% are singletons. Source: peripheral blood, taken from a patient treated with radiotherapy plus ipilimumab. The receptor source for this set is a human donor with non-small cell lung cancer whose response to radiotherapy plus ipilimumab could not be evaluated.

The V call is TRBV2, the J call TRBJ1-1, with D uncertain. Trimming cost V 3 bases and J 5 bases, with 13 bases left between them. The germline V gene encodes CDR1 SNHLY and CDR2 FYNNEI. This CDR3 comprises 14 residues. CDR3 bases: TGTGCCAGCAGTGAGGTCTACCGGGGAACTGAAGCTTTCTTT. Its translation: CASSEVYRGTEAFF. Full variable domain (missing parts from reference TRBV2 and TRBJ1-1): EPEVTQTPSHQVTQMGQEVILRCVPISNHLYFYWYRQILGQKVEFLVSFYNNEISEKSEIFDDQFSVERPDGSNFTLKIRSTKLEDSAMYFCASSEVYRGTEAFFGQGTRLTVV.

This sequence joins TRBV4-2 and TRBJ1-1; unclear D gene. Looked up from germline, CDR1 is LGHNA and CDR2 is YNFKEQ. The germline V and J ends were trimmed by 4 bases and 3 bases, with 15 bases remaining between them. The CDR3 has 15 residues. The CDR3 loop reads CASSPTLSGYTEAFF. The CDR3 DNA follows: TGTGCCAGCAGCCCGACCCTTTCGGGGTACACTGAAGCTTTCTTT.

Comment on this clone: Relative to the germline gene, one junction end is altered; a read error may explain this. V usage is TRBV5-6 and J usage is TRBJ1-2; D might be TRBD1 (5 bases). The CDR3 runs 15 residues. Germline CDR1 and CDR2: SGHDT and YYEEEE. The CDR3 sequence: CASSSDDRPRYGHTF. CDR3 bases: TGTGCCAGCAGCTCTGATGACAGACCCCGCTATGGCCACACCTTC.

There are a few counts of this clone. This chain joins TRBV2 and TRBJ2-1; D gene ambiguous. The CDR3 is 15 residues long. In germline, CDR1 is SNHLY, CDR2 FYNNEI. The V and J ends lost 1 base and 0 bases respectively, with 7 bases between them. The CDR3 DNA reads as TGTGCCAGCAGTGAAGACAGAAGCTCCTACAATGAGCAGTTCTTC. It specifies CASSEDRSSYNEQFF.

The gene calls are TRBV5-1 and TRBJ2-7; maybe TRBD1 (5 bases). The germline V gene encodes CDR1 SGHRS and CDR2 YFSETQ. The length of the CDR3 is 14 residues. Trimming removed 2 bases from V and 1 base from J, with 10 bases in between. The CDR3 loop reads CASSLRQRSYEQYF. The CDR3 coding sequence is TGCGCCAGCAGCTTACGACAGAGATCCTACGAGCAGTACTTC.

The chain carries TRBV5-5 and TRBJ1-1, with D perhaps TRBD1 (5 bases). CDR3 size: 14 residues. V lost 2 bases and J 1 base, leaving 9 bases between the germline ends. Germline CDR1 and CDR2: SGHKS and YYEKEE (reference sequence). In DNA form, the CDR3 reads TGTGCCAGCAGCTTAGGGACTTCGAACACTGAAGCTTTCTTT. It specifies CASSLGTSNTEAFF. The whole variable domain, filled in from reference TRBV5-5 and TRBJ1-1, reads DAGVTQSPTHLIKTRGQQVTLRCSPISGHKSVSWYQQVLGQGPQFIFQYYEKEERGRGNFPDRFSARQFPNYSSELNVNALLLGDSALYLCASSLGTSNTEAFFGQGTRLTVV.

The CDR3 DNA sequence: TGCGCCAGCAGCACTAGCGGGGCCGCTGATACGCAGTATTTT. It is translated as CASSTSGAADTQYF. The V call is TRBV5-1, the J call TRBJ2-3; 10 bases map to TRBD2. The CDR3 sequence is 14 residues long. The germline CDR1 and CDR2 sequences are SGHRS and YFSETQ. Unmatched junction bases numbered 5, after V lost 4 bases and J lost 6 bases.

DNA of the CDR3: TGTGCCAGCAGCCACTCGAATCGGAGGTTAAGTGGCTACACCTTC. It yields the protein CASSHSNRRLSGYTF. The V call is TRBV5-4, the J call TRBJ1-2; D remains unclear. With 4 bases removed from V and 7 bases from J, the gap between germline ends came to 20 bases. The CDR3 consists of 15 residues. CDR1 is SGHNT, CDR2 YYREEE, per germline (reference sequence).

The chain joins TRBV4-3 to TRBJ1-6; possibly TRBD1 for D (6 bases). The CDR3 runs 15 residues. V was cut by 0 bases and J by 8 bases, with 11 bases left in between. Germline V gene lookup returns CDR1 LGHNA and CDR2 YSLEER. CDR3 DNA: TGCGCCAGCAGCCAAGATCCGGCAGGGGATTCACCCCTCCACTTT. Translating gives CASSQDPAGDSPLHF.

The sample holds a few counts of this clone. This chain uses TRBV18 with TRBJ2-2; 11 bases agree with TRBD2. The germline V gene has CDR1 KGHSH and CDR2 LQKENI. The CDR3 covers 17 residues. After removal of 2 bases from V and 4 bases from J, the junction contained 6 bases not matched to a gene. The chain's CDR3 is CASSPTSGSVVTGELFF. CDR3 DNA sequence: TGTGCCAGCTCACCAACTAGCGGGAGCGTGGTCACCGGGGAGCTGTTTTTT.

This chain links TRBV7-6 with TRBJ2-1; 11 bases are a match to TRBD2. The trim removed 5 bases at V and 6 bases at J, leaving 18 bases unmatched. CDR1 and CDR2 from the germline V gene are SGHVS and FNYEAQ. The CDR3 extends over 19 amino acids. The CDR3 reads CASSRLAGTSGPPPNEQFF. The CDR3, as DNA: TGTGCCAGCAGCCGATTAGCAGGGACTAGCGGTCCTCCGCCCAATGAGCAGTTCTTC.

The chain uses TRBV5-1 and TRBJ2-1; TRBD2 aligns across 12 bases. CDR1 and CDR2 (germline): SGHRS, YFSETQ. The CDR3 contains 17 residues. V dropped 0 bases and J dropped 5; count of bases not matched to a gene: 6. The CDR3 DNA follows: TGCGCCAGCAGCTTGGCCCCTAGCGGGGGGGCGGACAATGAGCAGTTCTTC. This translates into CASSLAPSGGADNEQFF.

This chain uses TRBV19 with TRBJ2-5; 7 nucleotides line up with TRBD1. The V gene's germline CDR1 is LNHDA and CDR2 SQIVND (reference sequence). The V and J ends lost 8 bases and 5 bases, in that order; junction bases with no gene match: 8. The CDR3 totals 13 residues. CDR3 bases: TGTGCCAGTTGGAGACAGGGCCTCGAGACCCAGTACTTC. Translation gives CASWRQGLETQYF.

This chain joins TRBV11-2 and TRBJ2-7; D is uncertain. V was shortened by 2 bases and J by 2 bases, with 22 bases between the two germline ends. The length of the CDR3 is 18 residues. Germline V CDR1 and CDR2: SGHAT, FQNNGV. The CDR3 sequence is CASSLPRARLGSAYEQYF. The DNA for the CDR3 is TGTGCCAGCAGCTTACCCCGAGCGAGGTTAGGAAGCGCCTACGAGCAGTACTTC.

This sequence joins TRBV27 and TRBJ2-1; weak D call: TRBD2 (6 bases). V was clipped by 2 bases and J by 6 bases, with 14 bases between them. CDR3 size: 15 residues. Looked up from germline, CDR1 is MNHEY and CDR2 is SMNVEV (reference sequence). The CDR3 protein is CASSLAGSASNEQFF. The CDR3 DNA is TGTGCCAGCAGTTTAGCGGGATCCGCCTCCAATGAGCAGTTCTTC.

The chain combines TRBV2 with TRBJ2-3; 11 positions match TRBD2. The trim removed 4 bases at V and 4 bases at J, leaving 7 bases unmatched. This CDR3 has 16 amino acids. Germline V gives CDR1 SNHLY, CDR2 FYNNEI. CDR3 protein: CASSAGLAGGSDTQYF. CDR3 nucleotides: TGTGCCAGCAGTGCGGGTCTAGCGGGGGGCTCAGATACGCAGTATTTT. Drawing the rest from reference TRBV2 and TRBJ2-3, the complete variable domain is EPEVTQTPSHQVTQMGQEVILRCVPISNHLYFYWYRQILGQKVEFLVSFYNNEISEKSEIFDDQFSVERPDGSNFTLKIRSTKLEDSAMYFCASSAGLAGGSDTQYFGPGTRLTVL.

This sequence joins TRBV28 and TRBJ1-5, with D uncertain. This CDR3 contains 16 residues. Germline V lookup: CDR1 MDHEN, CDR2 SYDVKM. Deletions cut 2 bases from V and 2 bases from J, with 13 bases between. The CDR3 is CASSLTVGPRNQPQHF. CDR3 bases: TGTGCCAGCAGTTTAACCGTTGGCCCGCGCAATCAGCCCCAGCATTTT. Together with reference TRBV28 and TRBJ1-5, the CDR3 gives the full variable domain: DVKVTQSSRYLVKRTGEKVFLECVQDMDHENMFWYRQDPGLGLRLIYFSYDVKMKEKGDIPEGYSVSREKKERFSLILESASTNQTSMYLCASSLTVGPRNQPQHFGDGTRLSIL.

For this clone: The DNA is omitted, as the CDR3 cannot be located on it reliably, and the CDR3 follows TCRdb's listing. The rearrangement links TRBV6-6 to TRBJ1-5; the table assigns TRBD1, which was not confirmed against the DNA. In germline, CDR1 is MNHNY, CDR2 SVGAGI (reference sequence). The CDR3 contains 15 residues when both ends are counted. The CDR3 region is CASSSSARGQQPQHF.

This chain connects TRBV5-1 to TRBJ2-7, with D unclear. V was trimmed by 4 bases and J by 2 bases, leaving 7 bases between them. CDR3 size: 12 residues. Per germline, CDR1 SGHRS and CDR2 YFSETQ. CDR3 in DNA: TGCGCCAGCAGCCAGCAGGCCTACGAGCAGTACTTC. Translation gives CASSQQAYEQYF.

The rearrangement uses TRBV30 and TRBJ1-6; 9 bases align to TRBD1. This CDR3 is built from 15 residues. J gave up 5 bases and V 3 bases, and 5 bases lay outside the gene matches. Per the germline V gene, CDR1 is GTSNPN and CDR2 is SVGIG (reference sequence). The DNA for the CDR3 is TGTGCCTGGAGCGCCGGACAGGGGAATAATTCACCCCTCCACTTT. It codes for CAWSAGQGNNSPLHF.

The genes are TRBV30 and TRBJ1-4; 7 bases are shared with TRBD1. Germline CDR1 GTSNPN, CDR2 SVGIG (reference sequence). With V trimmed by 2 bases and J by 11 bases, 2 bases remained unmatched. The CDR3 is 11 residues long. As DNA, the CDR3 is TGTGCCTGGAGTCGAGGGGGCAAACTGTTTTTT. Translation: CAWSRGGKLFF.

This chain joins TRBV9 and TRBJ2-2; 11 bases align to TRBD1. J was trimmed by 2 bases and V by 3 bases; bases with no gene match: 9. CDR3 size: 18 residues. CDR1 and CDR2 (germline): SGDLS, YYNGEE. In DNA, the CDR3 is TGTGCCAGCAGCGCCCACGATGGGACAGGGGGAAACACCGGGGAGCTGTTTTTT. It translates to CASSAHDGTGGNTGELFF.